This TCR beta chain was sequenced during a study of cytomegalovirus exposure and HLA in healthy donors. PCR amplification relied on 60 Vbeta primers (plus 13 Jbeta primers). Only in-frame clones appear in the TCRdb table, and some are missing; sequencing was by immunoSEQ multiplex PCR. The sample lists about 59,000 clones, 83% occurring once. The CDR3 runs to 15 residues. Germline CDR1 and CDR2: SGHNT and YYREEE (reference sequence). With 3 bases removed from V and 4 bases from J, the gap between germline ends came to 16 bases. Sequencing was carried out using PBMCs. The source of this sequence is a human donor in good health. This chain connects TRBV5-4 to TRBJ2-5; maybe TRBD2 (6 bases). The CDR3 DNA reads as TGTGCCAGCAGCTCCCGACTAGGACGTGGAGAGACCCAGTACTTC. Encoded protein: CASSSRLGRGETQYF. The full variable domain, its missing parts supplied by reference TRBV5-4 and TRBJ2-5, is ETGVTQSPTHLIKTRGQQVTLRCSSQSGHNTVSWYQQALGQGPQFIFQYYREEENGRGNFPPRFSGLQFPNYSSELNVNALELDDSALYLCASSSRLGRGETQYFGPGTRLLVL.